The 6 T cell receptor beta chains given below trace back to one sample, sequenced in a study of T cell responses to AZD1222 COVID-19 vaccine. The method was immunoSEQ multiplex PCR; TCRdb's version includes in-frame clones alone and lacks a portion of them. The table shows about 84,000 clones, with approximately 83% occurring only once. The source was peripheral blood, collected 28 days after the second AZD1222 dose. All receptors derive from an adult who received the AZD1222 COVID-19 vaccine.

The chain has TRBV7-3 and TRBJ2-6; 8 nucleotides match TRBD1. CDR1 is SGHTA, CDR2 FQGTGA, per germline. Trimming took 5 bases from V and 0 from J; bases not matched to a gene: 12. The CDR3 consists of 19 residues. The CDR3 nucleotides read TGTGCCAGCAGCACGCGGACAGGGCGGGCTCTCTCTGGGGCCAACGTCCTGACTTTC. This sequence encodes CASSTRTGRALSGANVLTF.

This CDR3 is CASSQTTGPAEAFF. The CDR3 DNA follows: TGTGCCAGCAGCCAAACTACAGGGCCCGCTGAAGCTTTCTTT. The chain recombines TRBV2 with TRBJ1-1; possible D gene TRBD1, 6 bases. The CDR3 has 14 residues. Trimming took 6 bases from V and 6 from J, leaving 17 bases between them. Germline-derived CDR1 and CDR2 are SNHLY and FYNNEI.

The chain links TRBV7-9 to TRBJ1-2; tentatively, D is TRBD1 (6 bases). Trimming shortened V by 3 bases and J by 5 bases, and 16 bases separated the two germline ends. CDR3 length: 15 residues. Germline loops: CDR1 SEHNR, CDR2 FQNEAQ (reference sequence). CDR3 nucleotides: TGTGCCAGCAGCTTCGATACAGGGAGGGGGTATGGCTACACCTTC. It specifies CASSFDTGRGYGYTF.

The rearrangement links TRBV4-2 to TRBJ1-1; D gene ambiguous. The germline V gene has CDR1 LGHNA and CDR2 YNFKEQ. Between the trimmed V and J ends, which lost 0 bases and 11 bases, there was a span of 13 bases. The CDR3 runs 13 residues. CDR3 bases: TGTGCCAGCAGCCAAGATAGCGGGCATGGGGCTTTCTTT. Translation gives CASSQDSGHGAFF.

This clone showed up just a few times. The chain employs TRBV4-1 and TRBJ1-1, with D uncertain. V dropped 8 bases and J dropped 1 base, with 11 bases sitting between them. CDR1 and CDR2 (germline): MGHRA, YSYEKL. The CDR3 is 13 residues long. CDR3 amino acids: CASGTSANTEAFF. DNA for the CDR3: TGCGCCAGCGGCACATCGGCGAACACTGAAGCTTTCTTT.

The genes are TRBV5-1 and TRBJ1-6; TRBD1 matches 8 bases. Germline V CDR1 and CDR2: SGHRS, YFSETQ. Trimming removed 2 bases from V and 5 bases from J; junction bases left unmatched: 3. This CDR3 is built from 15 residues. Here the CDR3 DNA reads TGCGCCAGCAGCTTCTCACAGGGGGATAATTCACCCCTCCACTTT. Protein: CASSFSQGDNSPLHF.